The clone carrying this T cell receptor (beta chain) has a single count. The antigen is unknown. Profiling relied on immunoSEQ multiplex PCR, and the TCRdb table lists in-frame clones only, not all of them. The table shows roughly 600,000 clones, with roughly 98% occurring only once. This sample was taken from a study of shared clonotypes between healthy human individuals. Naive CD8 isolation took CD45RO-negative cells positively selected for CCR7 and excluded terminally differentiated effector memory CD45RA+ cells. The CDR3 consists of 13 residues. V gave up 4 bases and J gave up 5 bases, with 11 bases separating them. The germline gives CDR1 SQVTM, CDR2 ANQGSEA. Study-level findings and limits: The donor pool, a small one, limited the genetic and exposure-history diversity represented. Rarefaction exposed incomplete sorted-subset sequencing despite large depth.

This receptor was taken from a man aged 30 to 39 in good health. Material for sequencing was naive CD8+ T cells sorted from blood. The chain couples TRBV29-1 to TRBJ1-4; D not resolved. The CDR3 coding sequence is TGCAGCGTTGTCTCCCAGGACAATGAAAAACTGTTTTTT. Translated: CSVVSQDNEKLFF.